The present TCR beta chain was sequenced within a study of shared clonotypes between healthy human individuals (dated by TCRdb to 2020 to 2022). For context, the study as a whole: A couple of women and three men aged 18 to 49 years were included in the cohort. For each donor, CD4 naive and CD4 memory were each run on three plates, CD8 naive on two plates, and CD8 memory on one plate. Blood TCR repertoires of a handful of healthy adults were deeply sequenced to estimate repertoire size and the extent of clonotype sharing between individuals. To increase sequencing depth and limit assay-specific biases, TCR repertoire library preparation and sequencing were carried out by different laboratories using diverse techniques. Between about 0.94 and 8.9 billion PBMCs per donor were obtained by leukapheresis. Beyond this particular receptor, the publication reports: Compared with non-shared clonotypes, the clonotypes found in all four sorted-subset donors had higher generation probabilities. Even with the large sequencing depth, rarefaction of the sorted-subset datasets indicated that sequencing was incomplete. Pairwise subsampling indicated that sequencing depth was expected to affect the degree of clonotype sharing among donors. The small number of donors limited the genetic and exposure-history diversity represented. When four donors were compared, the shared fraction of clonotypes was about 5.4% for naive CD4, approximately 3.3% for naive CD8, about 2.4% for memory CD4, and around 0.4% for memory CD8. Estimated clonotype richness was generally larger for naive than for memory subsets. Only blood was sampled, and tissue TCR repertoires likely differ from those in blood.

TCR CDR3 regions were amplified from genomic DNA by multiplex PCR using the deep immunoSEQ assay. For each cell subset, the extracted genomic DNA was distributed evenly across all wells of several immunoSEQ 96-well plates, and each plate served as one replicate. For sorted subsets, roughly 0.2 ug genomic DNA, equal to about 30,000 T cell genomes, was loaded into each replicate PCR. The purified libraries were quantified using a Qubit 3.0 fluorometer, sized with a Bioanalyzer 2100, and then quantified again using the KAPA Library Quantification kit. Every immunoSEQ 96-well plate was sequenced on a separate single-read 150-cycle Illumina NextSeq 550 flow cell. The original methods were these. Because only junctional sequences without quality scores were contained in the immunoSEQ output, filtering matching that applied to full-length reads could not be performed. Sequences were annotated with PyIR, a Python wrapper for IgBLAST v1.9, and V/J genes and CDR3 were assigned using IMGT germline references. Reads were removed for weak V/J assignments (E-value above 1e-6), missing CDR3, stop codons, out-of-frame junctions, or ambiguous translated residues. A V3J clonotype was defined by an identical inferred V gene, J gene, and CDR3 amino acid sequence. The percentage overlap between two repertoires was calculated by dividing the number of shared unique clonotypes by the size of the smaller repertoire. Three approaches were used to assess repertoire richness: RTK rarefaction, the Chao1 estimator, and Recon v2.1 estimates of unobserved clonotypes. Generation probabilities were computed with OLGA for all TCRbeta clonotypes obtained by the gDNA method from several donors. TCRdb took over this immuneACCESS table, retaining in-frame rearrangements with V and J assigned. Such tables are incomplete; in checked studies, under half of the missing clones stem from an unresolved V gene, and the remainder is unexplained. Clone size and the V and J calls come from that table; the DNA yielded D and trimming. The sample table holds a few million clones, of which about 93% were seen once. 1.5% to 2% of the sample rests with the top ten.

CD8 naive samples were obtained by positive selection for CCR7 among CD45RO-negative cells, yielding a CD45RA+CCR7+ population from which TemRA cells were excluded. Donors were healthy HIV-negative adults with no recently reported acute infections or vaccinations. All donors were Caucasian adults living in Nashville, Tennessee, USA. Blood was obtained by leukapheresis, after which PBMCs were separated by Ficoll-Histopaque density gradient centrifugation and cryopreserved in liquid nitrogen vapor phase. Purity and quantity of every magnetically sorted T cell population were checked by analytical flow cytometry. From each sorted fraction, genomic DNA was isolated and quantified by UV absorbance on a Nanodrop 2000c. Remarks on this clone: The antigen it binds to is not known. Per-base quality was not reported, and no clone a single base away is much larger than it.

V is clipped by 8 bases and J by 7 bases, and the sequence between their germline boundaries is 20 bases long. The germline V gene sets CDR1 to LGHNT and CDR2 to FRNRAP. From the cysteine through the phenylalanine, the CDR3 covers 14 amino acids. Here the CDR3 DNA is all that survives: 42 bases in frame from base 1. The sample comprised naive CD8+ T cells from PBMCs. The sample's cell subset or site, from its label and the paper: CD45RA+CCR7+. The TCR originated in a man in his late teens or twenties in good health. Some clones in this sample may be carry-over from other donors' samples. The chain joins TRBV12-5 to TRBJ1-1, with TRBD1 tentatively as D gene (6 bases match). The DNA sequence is TGTGCTAGTCGAGGGGGGTCGCCTCGGTTTGAAGCTTTCTTT. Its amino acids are CASRGGSPRFEAFF.